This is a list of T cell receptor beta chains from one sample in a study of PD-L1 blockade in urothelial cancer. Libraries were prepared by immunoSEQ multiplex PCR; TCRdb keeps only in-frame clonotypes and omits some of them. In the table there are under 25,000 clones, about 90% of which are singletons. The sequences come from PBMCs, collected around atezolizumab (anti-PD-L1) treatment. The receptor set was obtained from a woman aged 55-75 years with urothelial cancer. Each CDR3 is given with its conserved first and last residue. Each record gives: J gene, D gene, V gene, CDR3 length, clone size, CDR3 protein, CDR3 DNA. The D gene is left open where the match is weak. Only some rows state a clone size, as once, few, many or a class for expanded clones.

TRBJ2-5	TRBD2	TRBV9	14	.	CASSEGLAEETQYF	TGTGCCAGCAGCGAGGGACTAGCGGAAGAGACCCAGTACTTC
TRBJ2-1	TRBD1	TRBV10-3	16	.	CAISESDRSSYNEQFF	TGTGCCATCAGTGAATCGGACAGGAGCTCCTACAATGAGCAGTTCTTC
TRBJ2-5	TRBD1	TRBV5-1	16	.	CASSLEGQSIQETQYF	TGCGCCAGCAGCTTGGAGGGACAGTCAATCCAAGAGACCCAGTACTTC
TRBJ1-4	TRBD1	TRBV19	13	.	CASRTGPNEKLFF	TGTGCCAGCAGGACAGGTCCAAATGAAAAACTGTTTTTT
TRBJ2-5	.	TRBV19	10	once	CASGGETQYF	TGTGCCAGTGGAGGGGAGACCCAGTACTTC
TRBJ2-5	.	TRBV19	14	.	CASSSQRGLKTQYF	TGTGCCAGTAGTAGTCAGAGAGGGCTGAAGACCCAGTACTTC
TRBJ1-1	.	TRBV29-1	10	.	CSAKNTEAFF	TGCAGCGCCAAGAACACTGAAGCTTTCTTT
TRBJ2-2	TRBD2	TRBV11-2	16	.	CASSAVSGRGTGELFF	TGTGCCAGCAGCGCAGTGAGCGGGAGGGGCACCGGGGAGCTGTTTTTT
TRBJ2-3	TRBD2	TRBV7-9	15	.	CASSLGRGVTDTQYF	TGTGCCAGCAGCTTAGGACGGGGGGTGACAGATACGCAGTATTTT
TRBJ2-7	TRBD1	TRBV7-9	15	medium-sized	CASSWAGTGDYEQYF	TGTGCCAGCAGCTGGGCCGGGACAGGGGACTACGAGCAGTACTTC
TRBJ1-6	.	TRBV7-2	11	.	CASSFGSPLHF	TGTGCCAGCAGCTTCGGTTCACCCCTCCACTTT
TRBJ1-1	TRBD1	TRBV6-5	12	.	CASRRQGIEAFF	TGTGCCAGCAGGCGACAGGGGATTGAAGCTTTCTTT
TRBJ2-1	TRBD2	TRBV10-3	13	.	CAISESLGRAGFF	TGTGCCATCAGTGAGTCGCTCGGGAGGGCCGGGTTCTTC
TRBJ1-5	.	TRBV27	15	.	CASSLIGAGRQPQHF	TGTGCCAGCAGCCTCATAGGGGCGGGGCGGCAGCCCCAGCATTTT
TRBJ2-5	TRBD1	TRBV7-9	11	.	CAMDRAETQYF	TGTGCCATGGACAGGGCTGAGACCCAGTACTTC
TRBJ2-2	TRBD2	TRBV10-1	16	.	CASSLQAGGGTGELFF	TGCGCCAGCAGTCTACAAGCGGGAGGCGGCACCGGGGAGCTGTTTTTT
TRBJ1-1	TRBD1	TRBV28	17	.	CASSWGPGGLMNTEAFF	TGTGCCAGCAGTTGGGGTCCAGGGGGCCTTATGAACACTGAAGCTTTCTTT